The 3 T cell receptor beta chains reported below all come from one sample, sequenced in a study of cytomegalovirus exposure and HLA in healthy donors. Using immunoSEQ multiplex PCR, the repertoire was profiled, and TCRdb retains in-frame clones only, with some absent. The sample has 300,000 to 400,000 clones; approximately 90% are singletons. The sample was PBMCs. These receptors originate from a woman in her late teens or twenties in good health and CMV-seronegative.

This clone was detected a few times. This rearrangement joins TRBV7-2 to TRBJ1-2; 11 positions match TRBD1. V shed 1 base and J 8 bases; nucleotides not matched to a gene: 12. Germline V lookup: CDR1 SGHTA, CDR2 FQGNSA. The CDR3 totals 17 residues. The CDR3 DNA is TGTGCCAGCAGCTTAGTAGGTGGACAGGGGGCGGCTGCAGGCTACACCTTC. Protein sequence: CASSLVGGQGAAAGYTF.

The sample holds one count of this clone. This chain links TRBV5-1 with TRBJ1-1; D gene unclear. CDR3 length equals 16 residues. V lost 0 bases to trimming and J lost 0 bases, with 12 bases between them. Germline CDR1 SGHRS, CDR2 YFSETQ. The CDR3 loop is CASSLETASMNTEAFF. The CDR3, as DNA: TGCGCCAGCAGCTTGGAAACAGCTTCCATGAACACTGAAGCTTTCTTT.

This clone has just one count. The chain joins TRBV19 to TRBJ1-3; no clear D. Germline CDR1 LNHDA, CDR2 SQIVND (reference sequence). Trimming pared 5 bases from V and 0 bases from J, leaving 8 bases between. The CDR3 has 14 amino acids. The CDR3 region is CASSDRGSGNTIYF. The CDR3 DNA sequence: TGTGCCAGTAGTGATAGAGGCTCTGGAAACACCATATATTTT.